This T cell receptor beta chain is drawn from a study of T-cell memory formation after mild COVID-19. TCRalpha and TCRbeta libraries used 5'RACE with constant-segment primers and UMIs. TCRdb passed the 5' RACE reads through MiXCR, listing each CDR3 protein once. The sample holds approximately 260,000 distinct CDR3 sequences, 16% seen once. The CDR3 loop spans 14 amino acids. V lost 4 bases, J lost 6 bases, and 13 bases lay in between. Whole-study results and caveats: The CD4+ clones that contracted clustered mainly within CM and EM, and the CD8+ clones concentrated in EMRA. The appearance of some responding clones in pre-infection memory suggested that cross-reactive memory joined. Later expanders leaned toward CD4+, whereas clones contracting from day 15 to 85 were balanced CD4/CD8.

Points on this clonotype: The antigen remains unidentified.

Sequencing was performed on PBMCs or a T cell subset sorted from them (not recorded which). The V gene is TRBV12-3 or TRBV12-4, the J gene TRBJ1-5, with D possibly TRBD1 on 5 matching bases. The clonotype was recovered from a man aged 18 to 30 who had mild COVID-19 (a few samples of this study predate the infection). Cell type and time point are not known. DNA of the CDR3: TGTGCCAGCAGTTCGCAGTGGAGGGGTCAGCCCCAGCATTTT. It encodes CASSSQWRGQPQHF.